This is a list of T cell receptor beta chains from one sample in a study of blood T cells in healthy people across ages. In TCRdb, the 5' RACE reads were re-called with MiXCR into one record per CDR3 protein. The sample holds about 800,000 distinct CDR3 sequences, more than 20% seen once. These data were likewise used in another study, on T cells of mothers and their children.

Sequenced sample: blood. The receptors originated from a boy between 10 and 17 years old in good health. Both conserved end residues are part of each CDR3. The D gene is left open where the match is weak. Size values are once, few and many counts, or a class for expanded clones, and some rows have none.

J gene | V gene | D gene | clone size | CDR3 DNA | CDR3 protein
TRBJ2-1 | TRBV19 | TRBD1 | - | TGTGCCAGTAGTATCAGTAACAGGGGCTCCTACAATGAGCAGTTCTTC | CASSISNRGSYNEQFF
TRBJ2-1 | TRBV3-1 | TRBD2 | few | TGTGCCAGCAGCCGCTCCGGGACTAGAGGCTCCTACAATGAGCAGTTCTTC | CASSRSGTRGSYNEQFF
TRBJ1-1 | TRBV20-1 | - | - | TGCAGTGCTAGATACGGACGAGGGGGCACTGAAGCTTTCTTT | CSARYGRGGTEAFF
TRBJ1-5 | TRBV20-1 | TRBD1 | - | TGCAGTGCTAGGCCGGGACAGGGAGATCAGCCCCAGCATTTT | CSARPGQGDQPQHF
TRBJ2-1 | TRBV7-8 | - | - | TGTGCCAGCAGCTTTCGGGGTGTTTATGAGCAGTTCTTC | CASSFRGVYEQFF
TRBJ1-1 | TRBV27 | - | - | TGTGCCAGCAGCGAGGGACCGATATTAAACACTGAAGCTTTCTTT | CASSEGPILNTEAFF
TRBJ2-7 | TRBV4-1 | TRBD1 | once | TGCGCCAGCAGCAGTCAGGGGGCGCAGAGCAACGAGCAGTACTTC | CASSSQGAQSNEQYF
TRBJ1-2 | TRBV28 | TRBD1 | once | TGTGCCAGCACTTTATCCGGGACAGGGGGCCATGGCTACACCTTC | CASTLSGTGGHGYTF
TRBJ2-1 | TRBV12-3/TRBV12-4 | TRBD2 | few | TGTGCCAGCAGCACCACGGGACTAGCGGGCAATGAGCAGTTCTTC | CASSTTGLAGNEQFF
TRBJ2-3 | TRBV12-3/TRBV12-4 | - | - | TGTGCCAGCAGTACGACCCTGCCGGTACCAACTAGCACAGATACGCAGTATTTT | CASSTTLPVPTSTDTQYF
TRBJ2-7 | TRBV7-6 | - | - | TGTGCCAGCAGCGCCCCAGGGAACGAGCAGTACTTC | CASSAPGNEQYF
TRBJ2-5 | TRBV7-9 | - | - | TGTGCCAGCAGCTTTTCCGGGTTTGCTAAGCAAGAGACCCAGTACTTC | CASSFSGFAKQETQYF
TRBJ2-3 | TRBV28 | TRBD1 | few | TGTGCCAGCAGTCCAGACAGGGGACCTAGCACAGATACGCAGTATTTT | CASSPDRGPSTDTQYF
TRBJ2-7 | TRBV20-1 | - | - | TGCAGTGCTAGCTGGGCTAGCAGTCCTTACGAGCAGTACTTC | CSASWASSPYEQYF
TRBJ1-2 | TRBV7-9 | TRBD1 | - | TGTGCCAGCAGCTTAGCGCTTAACGGACAGGAACCCTATGGCTACACCTTC | CASSLALNGQEPYGYTF
TRBJ1-5 | TRBV5-1 | TRBD1 | - | TGCGCCAGCAGCTTGGAGGGGGCTGGTGGGCAGCCCCAGCATTTT | CASSLEGAGGQPQHF
TRBJ1-2 | TRBV4-3 | TRBD1 | few | TGCGCCAGCAGCCAATCAGGACAGGGGGCTGAGGGCTACACCTTC | CASSQSGQGAEGYTF
TRBJ2-7 | TRBV7-6 | TRBD2 | - | TGTGCCAGCAGCTCGGGACTAGCGGGATCGGCCGAGCAGTACTTC | CASSSGLAGSAEQYF
TRBJ2-5 | TRBV30 | - | - | TGTGCCTGGGACGGCGACGGGCTTCAGGAGACCCAGTACTTC | CAWDGDGLQETQYF
TRBJ1-2 | TRBV7-3 | - | few | TGTGCCAGCAGCTTAGACGGCGGTTCTAACTATGGCTACACCTTC | CASSLDGGSNYGYTF
TRBJ1-2 | TRBV6-5 | - | - | TGTGCCAGCAGGAACGGTATTAACTATGGCTACACCTTC | CASRNGINYGYTF
TRBJ2-1 | TRBV4-3 | - | few | TGCGCCAGCAGCCCCATAGGAGGGACAACCGACAATGAGCAGTTCTTC | CASSPIGGTTDNEQFF
TRBJ1-1 | TRBV20-1 | - | few | TGCAGTGCTACTAAGGGGCAGCTGAACACTGAAGCTTTCTTT | CSATKGQLNTEAFF
TRBJ2-7 | TRBV29-1 | - | - | TGCAGCGTCCCCCACGGTGGGAACGAGCAGTACTTC | CSVPHGGNEQYF
TRBJ1-4 | TRBV12-3/TRBV12-4 | TRBD1 | few | TGTGCCAGCAGTCACGACAGGGGAATGGAAACTAATGAAAAACTGTTTTTT | CASSHDRGMETNEKLFF
TRBJ1-1 | TRBV9 | - | - | TGTGCCAGCAGCGCCACTGGTTTAGGCACTGAAGCTTTCTTT | CASSATGLGTEAFF